The clone carrying this T cell receptor (beta chain) was seen repeatedly, ten times or more. It was with previously described methods and listed TCR primers that bulk TCR libraries were made. MiXCR, run by TCRdb on the PCR reads, gives a single entry per CDR3 protein. Here the sample spans 85,000 to 90,000 distinct CDR3 sequences, over 15% being singletons. The data were obtained in a study of molecular identifiers for immune sequencing clone quantification. Trimming stripped 5 bases from V and 2 bases from J, with 12 bases between. CDR3 length equals 13 residues. Germline V gives CDR1 SQVTM, CDR2 ANQGSEA.

The source of this sequence is a human donor in good health. Some libraries in this study had Jurkat cell RNA spiked in. This chain uses TRBV29-1 with TRBJ1-2; no firm D call. Sequenced sample: naive CD8+ T cells from blood, with Jurkat cell RNA spiked in. Subset of the sample: FACS-sorted CD8+CD4-CCR7+CD45RA+ naive T cells. In DNA form, the CDR3 reads TGCAGCGTTTACCTCGTCCCAAACTATGGCTACACCTTC. This translates into CSVYLVPNYGYTF.